The next 8 T cell receptor beta chains were all read from a single sample in a study of CD8+ T cells in alopecia areata. The sample's treatment: oral pan-JAK inhibitor, 5-10 mg twice daily. The authors extracted RNA and reverse transcribed it into cDNA as the sequencing template. TCRdb's copy holds only in-frame clones and misses some; the assay was immunoSEQ multiplex PCR. The sample comprises some 200,000 clones, 58% of which are singletons, and 5.5% rests with the top ten. Material: CD4+ T cells sorted from blood, obtained at week 24, from a patient treated with tofacitinib. The receptors here all came from a human donor with alopecia areata.

This clone was counted between two and nine times. This chain uses TRBV29-1 with TRBJ2-3; D gene unclear. CDR3 length equals 13 residues. V lost 5 bases to trimming and J lost 5 bases, with 14 bases between them. Germline assignment: CDR1 SQVTM and CDR2 ANQGSEA. The CDR3 protein is CSVLGSPGDTQYF. In DNA form, the CDR3 reads TGCAGCGTTCTGGGAAGTCCGGGAGATACGCAGTATTTT.

The V gene is TRBV5-1, the J gene TRBJ1-5, with D perhaps matching TRBD1 (6 bases). The CDR3 is 13 amino acids. CDR1 is SGHRS, CDR2 YFSETQ, per germline. Trimming shortened V by 4 bases and J by 9 bases, and 14 bases separated the two germline ends. The CDR3 DNA sequence: TGCGCCAGCAGCCCCAGGGGCTCAGGGCCCCAGCATTTT. Translated: CASSPRGSGPQHF.

V usage is TRBV4-1 and J usage is TRBJ2-7, with TRBD2 identical over 14 bases. Looked up from germline, CDR1 is MGHRA and CDR2 is YSYEKL. Losses at the gene ends were 3 bases for V and 5 bases for J; bases not matched to a gene: 6. The CDR3 length is 16 residues. CDR3 sequence: CASSHPTSGRANEQYF. The CDR3, as DNA: TGCGCCAGCAGCCACCCGACTAGCGGGAGGGCTAACGAGCAGTACTTC.

This clone was recorded a few times. The gene calls are TRBV5-4 and TRBJ2-5; D not certain. Trimming took 0 bases from V and 3 from J, leaving 3 bases between them. Germline assignment: CDR1 SGHNT and CDR2 YYREEE (reference sequence). The CDR3 covers 12 residues. The CDR3 DNA sequence: TGTGCCAGCAGCTTGGACGAAGAGACCCAGTACTTC. It encodes CASSLDEETQYF.

The chain employs TRBV19 and TRBJ2-1, with D perhaps TRBD2 (5 bases). Trimming pared 1 base from V and 7 bases from J, leaving 14 bases between. This CDR3 has 15 residues. Germline V gene data show CDR1 as LNHDA and CDR2 as SQIVND (reference sequence). CDR3 sequence: CASSIAEEPGNEQFF. In DNA form, the CDR3 reads TGTGCCAGTAGTATAGCGGAGGAACCGGGGAATGAGCAGTTCTTC.

The chain links TRBV30 to TRBJ1-2; 8 positions agree with TRBD1. The J segment lost 6 bases and the V segment lost 3 bases, leaving 12 bases of the junction unmatched. This CDR3 contains 15 residues. Per the germline V gene, CDR1 is GTSNPN and CDR2 is SVGIG (reference sequence). Here the CDR3 reads CAWSHTRGLSHGYTF. CDR3 sequence (DNA): TGTGCCTGGAGCCACACCAGGGGGCTATCCCATGGCTACACCTTC.

This chain connects TRBV19 to TRBJ1-1; a possible D gene is TRBD1 (6 bases). The CDR3 sequence is 18 residues long. Germline-derived CDR1 and CDR2 are LNHDA and SQIVND (reference sequence). The ends were cut back, 4 bases at V and 0 bases at J, with 21 bases in the middle. CDR3 sequence: CASSNPNPGRGLNTEAFF. CDR3 DNA: TGTGCCAGTAGTAACCCCAATCCCGGCAGGGGACTGAACACTGAAGCTTTCTTT. The whole variable domain, filled in from reference TRBV19 and TRBJ1-1, reads DGGITQSPKYLFRKEGQNVTLSCEQNLNHDAMYWYRQDPGQGLRLIYYSQIVNDFQKGDIAEGYSVSREKKESFPLTVTSAQKNPTAFYLCASSNPNPGRGLNTEAFFGQGTRLTVV.

The chain combines TRBV5-4 with TRBJ1-2, with 7 bases aligning to TRBD1. Germline CDR1 SGHNT, CDR2 YYREEE (reference sequence). Trimming at V came to 4 bases and at J to 6 bases, leaving 12 bases not matched to a gene. The CDR3 extends over 15 amino acids. CDR3 nucleotide sequence: TGTGCCAGCAGCAAAGAGCTACAGGGGTGGGATGGCTACACCTTC. Amino acids: CASSKELQGWDGYTF.